The clone carrying this TCR beta chain was counted a few times. What it binds is unknown. This sample stems from a study of human T cells and chemical hapten exposure. For the study at large: DPC at 2% was the sensitizing agent, placed on 2 cm by 2 cm of upper inner arm skin. Patch tests applied 0.01% DPC to the upper back and were scored after 6 days.

Separate cDNA molecules received unique molecular identifiers, which the library attached to them. TCRdb recomputed calls from the reads with MiXCR, one row per CDR3 protein. The sample lists 2,500 to 3,000 distinct CDR3 sequences; 40% to 55% were seen once. As to treatment: therapeutic diphenylcyclopropenone sensitization with weekly scalp DPC. Each patch-test visit's blood sample preceded patch application. Study conclusions and caveats: Significantly more large CDR3 similarity clusters arose among expanded TCRs than among controls.

Germline values: CDR1 LNHDA, CDR2 SQIVND (reference sequence). V dropped 7 bases and J dropped 6; count of bases not matched to a gene: 8. This CDR3 spans 15 amino acids. The source was whole blood, collected before DPC sensitization or 2, 6, or about 24 weeks after (not recorded which). The chain combines TRBV19 with TRBJ2-1, with 11 positions matching TRBD2. This clonotype was sampled from an adult with alopecia areata. Some clones in this sample may be carry-over from other donors' samples. This table probably holds off-target reads from a library built for another chain. The CDR3 coding sequence is TGTGCCAGTACCGAGACCGGGACTAGCGGCAATGAGCAGTTCTTC. It specifies CASTETGTSGNEQFF.